This T cell receptor (beta chain) comes out of a study of tumor-infiltrating lymphocytes in primary liver carcinoma. Study information: Patients of both sexes were 30 to 69 years old.

Worth noting for this clonotype: What it binds is not known.

Both blood RNA, taken from unsorted whole blood, and germline DNA were extracted. Among the patients, all had chronic HBV infection and none had been treated. Study observations and caveats: The study found a significantly higher top-250-clone fraction in tumors than in blood (p = 0.039). Owing to bulk unsorted samples, no comparison was made between CD4+ and CD8+ repertoires.

Researchers generated TCR beta cDNA from around 510 ng of total RNA, relying on a constant-region primer. Slightly modified ARM-PCR with three nested multiplex PCR rounds yielded TCR beta libraries. Use of TRBV1-TRBV30 forward primers with a C-beta reverse primer characterized the first two PCR rounds, which lasted around 11 cycles each. TCRdb re-called the multiplex PCR reads through MiXCR, storing one row per CDR3 protein. The sample consists of roughly 330,000 distinct CDR3 sequences, about 61% of them appearing once. The CDR3 spans 15 residues. Germline CDR1 reads GTSNPN; CDR2 reads SVGIG (reference sequence). V was clipped by 3 bases and J by 3 bases, with 18 bases between them.

This rearrangement joins TRBV30 to TRBJ2-7; D tentatively reads TRBD1 or TRBD2 (5 bases each). This sequence was found in a man aged 35 to 55 with primary liver carcinoma and hepatitis B virus infection. The sample comprised peripheral blood. DNA for the CDR3: TGTGCCTGGAGGGGACGTCGGACACCCGACTACGAGCAGTACTTC. Translating it yields CAWRGRRTPDYEQYF.